This T cell receptor beta chain was recorded in a study of blood T cell repertoires in COVID-19. Study-wide background: Nucleic acid was either cDNA or gDNA, and it came from T cells, B-cell-depleted T cells, or PBMCs.

V was pared by 4 bases and J by 8 bases, with 10 bases of the junction left unmatched. The CDR3 extends over 14 amino acids. Germline V CDR1 and CDR2: SGHDN, FVKESK. All enrollees were about 18 to 89 years old and from some 24 US areas. Donors were grouped by their self-reported clinical history. Authors' analysis steps: Reference gene primer amplification gave estimated nucleated cell counts. Using immunoSEQ multiplex PCR, the repertoire was profiled, and TCRdb retains in-frame clones only, with some absent. For V, J and clone size, that table is used; D and trimming come from the DNA. The sample holds more than 200,000 clones; more than 75% are singletons and the top ten take about 4.3%.

Specimen: PBMCs or T cells enriched from blood (not recorded which). This receptor was identified in a man younger than 45 with acute COVID-19. The chain employs TRBV14 and TRBJ1-2; 7 bases align to TRBD1. CDR3 in DNA: TGTGCCAGCAGCCGACTTACACAGGGGACCGGCTACACCTTC. It yields the protein CASSRLTQGTGYTF.